This TCR beta chain is from a study of breast tumors, draining lymph nodes, adjacent tissues. TCRdb fed the multiplex PCR reads into MiXCR, producing one record per CDR3 protein. The sample has about 100,000 distinct CDR3 sequences, 21% seen once. As regards this clonotype: Possible read error: a much larger clone is one base away.

This CDR3 comprises 15 residues. V was clipped by 5 bases and J by 4 bases; unmatched bases: 7. Germline CDR1 and CDR2: MNHEY and SMNVEV (reference sequence). Axillary draining lymph nodes of breast cancer patients supplied the node samples. The V call is TRBV27, the J call TRBJ2-7, with 11 nucleotides matching TRBD2. Specimen: axillary lymph node tissue. This sequence was found in a female donor with breast cancer. Some clones in this sample may be carry-over from other donors' samples. CDR3 DNA sequence: TGTGCCAGCAGTCCGCTAGCGGGAGGTGTTTACGAGCAGTACTTC. Amino acid sequence: CASSPLAGGVYEQYF.